The 28 T cell receptor beta chains in this list originate from one sample, sequenced in a study of spatial heterogeneity in lung cancer. Study conclusions and caveats: Tracking of tumor mutation counts was seen in expanded intratumoral alpha and beta TCR counts.

In TCRdb, the 5' RACE reads were re-called with MiXCR into one record per CDR3 protein. The sample includes over 1,500 distinct CDR3 sequences, about 6.7% seen only once; the top ten take around a tenth. Stated time point: sample taken at primary tumor resection. No antigen has been assigned to these receptors. Specimen: lung tumor tissue, collected at surgery. The receptors derive from a female donor with early-stage non-small cell lung cancer.

This clonotype is medium-sized in the sample. J is TRBJ2-2 and V is TRBV12-3 or TRBV12-4, with 14 bases lining up with TRBD2. Trimming removed 5 bases from V and 6 bases from J; junction bases left unmatched: 5. This CDR3 has 16 residues. The CDR3 protein is CASSLWTSGRSGELFF. For the CDR3, the DNA is TGTGCCAGCAGTCTCTGGACTAGCGGGAGGTCCGGGGAGCTGTTTTTT.

This clonotype was observed at least ten times. A much larger clone lies one base from this, so it may be a read error. This chain links TRBV18 with TRBJ1-1; possibly TRBD1 for D (5 bases). Germline lookup yields CDR1 KGHSH and CDR2 LQKENI. The CDR3 length is 12 residues. CDR3 in amino acids: CVSSPQEKEAFF. The CDR3 nucleotides are TGTGTCAGCTCACCACAGGAAAAAGAAGCTTTCTTT.

Judged by abundance, this clonotype is medium-sized. DNA for the CDR3: TGCGCCAGCAGGGATGGACTAGTCAAATACAATGAGCAGTTCTTC. Translated: CASRDGLVKYNEQFF. The chain employs TRBV5-1 and TRBJ2-1, with TRBD2 identical over 7 bases. This CDR3 has 15 amino acids. V trimming: 5 bases; J trimming: 4 bases; junction bases outside the gene matches: 9. CDR1 is SGHRS, CDR2 YFSETQ, per germline. Using reference TRBV5-1 and TRBJ2-1 for the parts outside the CDR3, the full variable domain is KAGVTQTPRYLIKTRGQQVTLSCSPISGHRSVSWYQQTPGQGLQFLFEYFSETQRNKGNFPGRFSGRQFSNSRSEMNVSTLELGDSALYLCASRDGLVKYNEQFFGPGTRLTVL.

This clonotype was counted ten times or more. This chain uses TRBV7-2 with TRBJ1-6; 12 bases line up with TRBD1. V dropped 4 bases and J dropped 4; count of bases not matched to a gene: 5. Germline V gene lookup returns CDR1 SGHTA and CDR2 FQGNSA. The CDR3 length is 17 residues. The CDR3 DNA follows: TGTGCCAGCAGCTCCGGGACAGGGGGCTCTTATAATTCACCCCTCCACTTT. The encoded protein is CASSSGTGGSYNSPLHF.

By share, this clonotype counts as large. The chain is built from TRBV5-4 and TRBJ2-5; D is unclear. The CDR3 is 13 amino acids. With 4 bases removed from V and 4 bases from J, the gap between germline ends came to 11 bases. Germline CDR1 SGHNT, CDR2 YYREEE (reference sequence). CDR3 sequence reads: CASSASLAETQYF. Here the CDR3 DNA reads TGTGCCAGCAGCGCCTCGTTGGCAGAGACCCAGTACTTC.

This clonotype was seen a few times. This chain links TRBV28 with TRBJ2-5; 11 bases are a match to TRBD1. This CDR3 is 15 amino acids long. Germline V lookup: CDR1 MDHEN, CDR2 SYDVKM. After removal of 8 bases from V and 6 bases from J, the junction contained 11 bases not matched to a gene. The CDR3 DNA reads as TGTGCCAGCCGTTGGAGGACAGGGGGCGAGAAGACCCAGTACTTC. Protein: CASRWRTGGEKTQYF. Full variable domain (remainder filled in from reference TRBV28 and TRBJ2-5): DVKVTQSSRYLVKRTGEKVFLECVQDMDHENMFWYRQDPGLGLRLIYFSYDVKMKEKGDIPEGYSVSREKKERFSLILESASTNQTSMYLCASRWRTGGEKTQYFGPGTRLLVL.

In its sample, this clonotype is medium-sized (0.01 to 0.1%). The rearrangement joins TRBV18 to TRBJ2-1; weak D call: TRBD2 (6 bases). V lost 0 bases to trimming and J lost 4 bases, with 7 bases between them. The CDR3 is 14 residues long. Germline CDR1 reads KGHSH; CDR2 reads LQKENI. The CDR3 nucleotides are TGTGCCAGCTCACCACCGGGGGGTTACAATGAGCAGTTCTTC. This translates into CASSPPGGYNEQFF.

The chain couples TRBV6-5 to TRBJ1-2; the match to TRBD1 covers 8 bases. CDR1 and CDR2 (germline): MNHEY, SVGAGI. J lost 5 bases, V lost 7 bases, and 6 bases had no gene match. CDR3 length: 13 amino acids. The CDR3 DNA is TGTGCCAGCACTCGGACAGGGCTTTATGGCTACACCTTC. This translates into CASTRTGLYGYTF.

This clonotype is judged large (0.1 to 1%). J is TRBJ2-5 and V is TRBV18; no clear D. V dropped 4 bases and J dropped 3 bases, with 15 bases sitting between them. CDR1 and CDR2 (germline): KGHSH, LQKENI. This CDR3 comprises 15 residues. In DNA form, the CDR3 reads TGTGCCAGCTCACATTTGGAGAATCCGGAAGAGACCCAGTACTTC. It specifies CASSHLENPEETQYF. Looking up the rest from reference TRBV18 and TRBJ2-5 gives the full variable domain: NAGVMQNPRHLVRRRGQEARLRCSPMKGHSHVYWYRQLPEEGLKFMVYLQKENIIDESGMPKERFSAEFPKEGPSILRIQQVVRGDSAAYFCASSHLENPEETQYFGPGTRLLVL.

Judged by abundance, this clonotype is large. The genes are TRBV6-5 and TRBJ2-7, with a weak D call TRBD1 (6 bases). The CDR3 totals 13 residues. Trimming shortened V by 7 bases and J by 2 bases, and 12 bases separated the two germline ends. Germline assignment: CDR1 MNHEY and CDR2 SVGAGI. In DNA, the CDR3 is TGTGCCAGCAAACCGACAGGACCCTACGAGCAGTACTTC. Protein product: CASKPTGPYEQYF.

By sample share, this clonotype is medium-sized (0.01 to 0.1%). CDR3 sequence: CASQRGSPGETQYF. The CDR3 DNA reads TGTGCCAGCCAGCGGGGGTCCCCAGGGGAGACCCAGTACTTC. This chain uses TRBV7-2 with TRBJ2-5; 8 nucleotides match TRBD2. Germline loops: CDR1 SGHTA, CDR2 FQGNSA. With V trimmed by 8 bases and J by 5 bases, 10 bases remained unmatched. CDR3 length equals 14 residues.

This clonotype is labeled large. The gene calls are TRBV6-2 or TRBV6-3 and TRBJ2-7; D gene ambiguous. The V end lost 2 bases, the J end lost 5 bases, and 7 bases lay between the germline ends. Germline V CDR1 and CDR2: MNHEY, SVGEGT. This CDR3 contains 12 residues. The CDR3 DNA reads TGTGCCAGCAGTTACCCCATCCACGAGCAGTACTTC. Encoded protein: CASSYPIHEQYF.

CDR3 DNA: TGTGCCAGCAGCTTGCTACCCCTCAGCGGGAGGGCCCACGAGCATTACGTC. Its protein is CASSLLPLSGRAHEHYV. The chain has TRBV5-4 and TRBJ2-7, with TRBD2 identical over 10 bases. CDR1 SGHNT and CDR2 YYREEE come from the germline V gene (reference sequence). CDR3 length: 17 amino acids.

This clonotype is medium-sized in the sample. The V call is TRBV12-3 or TRBV12-4, the J call TRBJ2-5; TRBD1 matches at 9 bases. J lost 9 bases, V lost 6 bases, and 8 bases had no gene match. The CDR3 runs 13 residues. In nucleotides, the CDR3 is TGTGCCAGCAGGGCCGGGACAGGGAATTCCCAGTACTTC. This gives the protein CASRAGTGNSQYF.

By share, this clonotype ranks as medium-sized. The rearrangement links TRBV7-2 to TRBJ2-1; 8 nucleotides line up with TRBD2. This CDR3 region has 19 residues. Germline CDR1 is SGHTA and CDR2 is FQGNSA. V gave up 3 bases and J gave up 1 base; unmatched junction bases: 14. In DNA form, the CDR3 reads TGTGCCAGCAGCTTCGCGGGGGATCAGCGGGAGTATTCCTACAATGAGCAGTTCTTC. This sequence encodes CASSFAGDQREYSYNEQFF.

This clonotype is medium-sized (0.01 to 0.1%) within its sample. The V call is TRBV28, the J call TRBJ2-5; D gene ambiguous. This CDR3 has 12 amino acids. Trimming removed 3 bases from V and 6 bases from J, with 8 bases in between. Germline lookup yields CDR1 MDHEN and CDR2 SYDVKM. CDR3 region: CASSLIGKTQYF. DNA of the CDR3: TGTGCCAGCAGTTTGATTGGGAAGACCCAGTACTTC.

This clonotype has just one count. The chain is built from TRBV28 and TRBJ2-7; 11 bases line up with TRBD1. Germline CDR1 and CDR2: MDHEN and SYDVKM. Trimming removed 6 bases from V and 1 base from J; junction bases left unmatched: 5. This CDR3 has 15 residues. The chain's CDR3 is CASRGQGAGSYEQYF. CDR3 sequence (DNA): TGTGCCAGCAGAGGACAGGGGGCAGGATCCTACGAGCAGTACTTC.

By its share, this clonotype is medium-sized. The rearrangement links TRBV12-3 or TRBV12-4 to TRBJ2-7, with 9 bases fitting TRBD2. V dropped 5 bases and J dropped 2; count of bases not matched to a gene: 13. The CDR3 sequence is 17 residues long. Here the CDR3 DNA reads TGTGCCAGCAGTCCGACGCCGCGGACTAGCGCTACCTACGAGCAGTACTTC. It codes for CASSPTPRTSATYEQYF.

By share, this clonotype ranks as large. The rearrangement links TRBV18 to TRBJ2-5; D perhaps matches TRBD2 (6 bases). Trimming took 4 bases from V and 2 from J, leaving 14 bases between them. Germline V gene sequence: CDR1 KGHSH, CDR2 LQKENI. The CDR3 runs 15 residues. This CDR3 is CASSLPRDLQETQYF. The CDR3 coding sequence is TGTGCCAGCTCACTACCTCGGGACTTACAAGAGACCCAGTACTTC.

This clonotype was seen many times. This chain joins TRBV5-1 and TRBJ2-1; D gene uncertain. V was shortened by 1 base and J by 7 bases, with 6 bases between the two germline ends. There are 12 residues in the CDR3. Germline CDR1 is SGHRS and CDR2 is YFSETQ. The CDR3: CASSLRPNEQFF. In nucleotides, the CDR3 is TGCGCCAGCAGCTTGCGGCCGAATGAGCAGTTCTTC.

This clonotype is categorized as medium-sized. The chain is built from TRBV18 and TRBJ1-1; no clear D gene. Trimming stripped 1 base from V and 8 bases from J, with 8 bases between. CDR3 length: 12 residues. Germline CDR1 is KGHSH and CDR2 is LQKENI. CDR3 region: CASSPQEKEAFF. The CDR3, as DNA: TGTGCCAGCTCACCACAGGAAAAAGAAGCTTTCTTT.

By sample share, this clonotype is large (0.1 to 1%). The V call is TRBV4-2, the J call TRBJ2-3; D call uncertain. Germline V CDR1 and CDR2: LGHNA, YNFKEQ. Trimming stripped 7 bases from V and 6 bases from J, with 14 bases between. The CDR3 covers 13 residues. CDR3 protein: CASTKSLGDTQYF. The DNA of the CDR3 is TGTGCCAGCACCAAATCCCTAGGGGATACGCAGTATTTT.

This clonotype was seen at least ten times. The chain has TRBV30 and TRBJ1-2, with unresolved D. The germline V gene has CDR1 GTSNPN and CDR2 SVGIG (reference sequence). V lost 2 bases, J lost 4 bases, and 11 bases lay in between. The CDR3 length is 13 residues. The CDR3 region has the DNA TGTGCCTGGAGTCATTTATCTCTCTATGGCTACACCTTC. Translated: CAWSHLSLYGYTF.

This clonotype is categorized as large. The V call is TRBV30, the J call TRBJ2-3; 12 bases map to TRBD2. CDR1 is GTSNPN, CDR2 SVGIG, per germline (reference sequence). The CDR3 runs 14 residues. The junction had 6 bases not matched to a gene; V was cut back by 5 bases and J by 6 bases. The CDR3 nucleotides are TGTGCCTGGCTAGCGGGAGGGCCTTCGGATACGCAGTATTTT. This gives the protein CAWLAGGPSDTQYF.

This clonotype is medium-sized. V usage is TRBV9 and J usage is TRBJ2-6; 9 nucleotides match TRBD1. The CDR3 sequence is 19 residues long. V lost 0 bases, J lost 3 bases, and 10 bases stayed unmatched. The germline gives CDR1 SGDLS, CDR2 YYNGEE. CDR3 coding DNA: TGTGCCAGCAGCGTAGTTACAGGGGGCAATTTTGGTGGGGCCAACGTCCTGACTTTC. As protein: CASSVVTGGNFGGANVLTF. Looking up the rest from reference TRBV9 and TRBJ2-6 gives the full variable domain: DSGVTQTPKHLITATGQRVTLRCSPRSGDLSVYWYQQSLDQGLQFLIQYYNGEERAKGNILERFSAQQFPDLHSELNLSSLELGDSALYFCASSVVTGGNFGGANVLTFGAGSRLTVL.

By share, this clonotype counts as medium-sized. The chain joins TRBV20-1 to TRBJ2-7; TRBD2 aligns across 7 bases. The CDR3 totals 12 residues. J gave up 5 bases and V 2 bases, and 3 bases lay outside the gene matches. Germline-derived CDR1 and CDR2 are DFQATT and SNEGSKA (reference sequence). This CDR3 reads CSARWEGNEQYV. CDR3 coding DNA: TGCAGTGCTAGATGGGAGGGTAACGAGCAGTACGTC.

This clonotype rates as medium-sized. J is TRBJ2-7 and V is TRBV20-1; possibly TRBD1 for D (5 bases). The V end lost 3 bases, the J end lost 0 bases, and 12 bases lay between the germline ends. This CDR3 comprises 14 residues. CDR1 DFQATT and CDR2 SNEGSKA come from the germline V gene (reference sequence). CDR3: CSARGQTLSYEQYF. CDR3 bases: TGCAGTGCTAGGGGGCAGACCCTCTCCTACGAGCAGTACTTC.

This chain connects TRBV4-2 to TRBJ1-3; D gene ambiguous. This CDR3 has 14 residues. Germline CDR1 reads LGHNA; CDR2 reads YNFKEQ. Trimming took off 4 bases at V and 2 bases at J, with 9 bases between the two ends. CDR3 residues: CASSPLGTGNTIYF. CDR3 DNA: TGTGCCAGCAGCCCCCTGGGAACTGGAAACACCATATATTTT.